This entry lists 23 T cell receptor beta chains sequenced from one sample in a study of shared clonotypes between healthy human individuals. Positive CCR7 selection of CD45RO-negative cells yielded the naive CD8 cells, and terminally differentiated effector memory CD45RA+ cells were excluded. The protocol was immunoSEQ multiplex PCR, while the TCRdb copy is restricted to in-frame clones and leaves out a portion. The sample contains about 2 million clones, about 95% of which appear only once. The sequenced material came from naive CD8+ T cells sorted from blood. These receptor sequences come from a man in his late teens or twenties in good health.

The CDR3 loop is CASSLTGHVQETQYF. The CDR3 region has the DNA TGTGCCAGCAGCTTAACAGGACACGTACAAGAGACCCAGTACTTC. The chain joins TRBV13 to TRBJ2-5, with D possibly matching TRBD1 (5 bases). The length of the CDR3 is 15 residues. Trimming shortened V by 2 bases and J by 2 bases, and 12 bases separated the two germline ends. CDR1 and CDR2 from the germline V gene are PRHDT and FYEKMQ (reference sequence).

The V gene is TRBV4-3, the J gene TRBJ2-3, with 8 bases matching TRBD2. V was pared by 1 base and J by 8 bases, with 11 bases of the junction left unmatched. The CDR3 has 16 amino acids. Germline assignment: CDR1 LGHNA and CDR2 YSLEER. In DNA, the CDR3 is TGCGCCAGCAGCCAAGTTCAAGCGGGAGAGCTCGGTACGCAGTATTTT. Protein product: CASSQVQAGELGTQYF.

This chain joins TRBV25-1 and TRBJ1-1; D might be TRBD1 (6 bases). Germline lookup yields CDR1 MGHDK and CDR2 SYGVNS. The CDR3 consists of 13 residues. V lost 9 bases and J lost 0, with 11 bases in between. The CDR3 here is CASLGQLNTEAFF. In DNA, the CDR3 is TGTGCCAGTCTCGGACAGCTGAACACTGAAGCTTTCTTT.

The chain has TRBV7-9 and TRBJ1-1; no clear D gene. Trimming removed 3 bases at V and 6 bases at J, with 17 bases between. The CDR3 contains 15 residues. CDR1 is SEHNR, CDR2 FQNEAQ, per germline (reference sequence). DNA for the CDR3: TGTGCCAGCAGCTTCGTCTCAGGAGATTCCCCTGAAGCTTTCTTT. Translated, it gives CASSFVSGDSPEAFF.

The chain recombines TRBV6-1 with TRBJ2-7; D call uncertain. The V gene lost 6 bases and the J gene lost 1 base, with 13 bases spanning the gap. Germline V gene lookup returns CDR1 MNHNS and CDR2 SASEGT. This CDR3 has 14 residues. This chain's CDR3 is CASSLKGPSYEQYF. In nucleotides, the CDR3 is TGTGCCAGCAGCCTTAAGGGCCCTTCCTACGAGCAGTACTTC.

The rearrangement joins TRBV4-3 to TRBJ2-7, with 7 bases aligning to TRBD1. Per the germline V gene, CDR1 is LGHNA and CDR2 is YSLEER. This CDR3 contains 16 residues. J was trimmed by 0 bases and V by 0 bases; bases with no gene match: 5. DNA of the CDR3: TGCGCCAGCAGCCAAGATCTCTGGGACAGCTCCTACGAGCAGTACTTC. Encoded protein: CASSQDLWDSSYEQYF.

The chain couples TRBV7-9 to TRBJ2-7, with a possible D match to TRBD1 (5 bases). Trimming removed 5 bases at V and 0 bases at J, with 11 bases between. This CDR3 spans 14 amino acids. CDR1 SEHNR and CDR2 FQNEAQ come from the germline V gene (reference sequence). The CDR3 protein is CASSKQVLSYEQYF. CDR3 sequence (DNA): TGTGCCAGCAGCAAACAGGTTCTCTCCTACGAGCAGTACTTC.

J is TRBJ1-1 and V is TRBV5-6; possibly TRBD1 for D (5 bases). This CDR3 is built from 13 residues. Trimming removed 0 bases at V and 4 bases at J, with 7 bases between. From germline, CDR1 is SGHDT and CDR2 YYEEEE. The CDR3 region is CASSLEGFTEAFF. In DNA, the CDR3 is TGTGCCAGCAGCTTGGAGGGGTTCACTGAAGCTTTCTTT.

The chain is built from TRBV6-9 and TRBJ2-1; TRBD1 matches at 10 bases. This CDR3 is 21 amino acids long. Germline V gene data show CDR1 as MNHGY and CDR2 as SVAAGI. After removal of 6 bases from V and 6 bases from J, the junction contained 26 bases not matched to a gene. DNA for the CDR3: TGTGCCAGCAGACGAGTACGCCCGAGGGACAGGGGCCCGAAGGTTGCCAATGAGCAGTTCTTC. It codes for CASRRVRPRDRGPKVANEQFF.

V and J are TRBV25-1 and TRBJ1-3; unclear D gene. Germline-derived CDR1 and CDR2 are MGHDK and SYGVNS. V dropped 5 bases and J dropped 2 bases, with 7 bases sitting between them. The CDR3 contains 13 residues. CDR3 sequence reads: CASSPPPGNTIYF. The CDR3, as DNA: TGTGCCAGCAGTCCACCTCCTGGAAACACCATATATTTT.

The chain is built from TRBV6-5 and TRBJ2-5; D may correspond to TRBD1 or TRBD2 (5 bases each). TRBJ2-7 matches the DNA end more closely, so the J call is doubtful. CDR1 and CDR2 from the germline V gene are MNHEY and SVGAGI. The CDR3 has 14 residues. Here the CDR3 reads CASSYGDGTYEQYF. CDR3 in DNA: TGTGCCAGCAGTTACGGGGACGGAACCTACGAGCAGTACTTC.

As regards this clone: The same CDR3 arises from other DNA sequences in this sample as well. This chain joins TRBV5-4 and TRBJ2-3; D unclear. The germline V gene has CDR1 SGHNT and CDR2 YYREEE (reference sequence). CDR3 length equals 12 residues. V was cut by 3 bases and J by 3 bases, with 5 bases left in between. CDR3 nucleotides: TGTGCCAGCAGCTCACCTACAGATACGCAGTATTTT. Its translation: CASSSPTDTQYF.

The J gene is TRBJ1-1, the V gene TRBV27; D perhaps matches TRBD1 (6 bases). The CDR3 loop spans 14 amino acids. Germline CDR1 reads MNHEY; CDR2 reads SMNVEV (reference sequence). Trimming left V 6 bases short and J 0 bases short, with 11 bases between. DNA for the CDR3: TGTGCCAGCAGGGACAGCATAATGAACACTGAAGCTTTCTTT. Its translation is CASRDSIMNTEAFF.

V usage is TRBV28 and J usage is TRBJ1-1; 9 bases are shared with TRBD1. With V trimmed by 7 bases and J by 11 bases, 14 bases remained unmatched. This CDR3 has 14 amino acids. Germline V CDR1 and CDR2: MDHEN, SYDVKM. The CDR3 region is CASNHRDRARVAFF. The CDR3 coding sequence is TGTGCCAGCAACCACCGGGACAGGGCCCGGGTGGCTTTCTTT.

This clone has only one observation. CDR3 sequence: CASSPGGEEQYF. In nucleotides, the CDR3 is TGTGCCAGCAGCCCGGGGGGGGAGGAGCAGTACTTC. The J gene is TRBJ2-7, the V gene TRBV5-4; TRBD2 agrees at 8 bases. Germline CDR1 and CDR2: SGHNT and YYREEE (reference sequence). This CDR3 has 12 residues. Trimming removed 4 bases from V and 7 bases from J; junction bases left unmatched: 4.

The chain carries TRBV19 and TRBJ2-2; D unresolved. This CDR3 has 15 residues. The V end lost 3 bases, the J end lost 0 bases, and 8 bases lay between the germline ends. Germline V CDR1 and CDR2: LNHDA, SQIVND (reference sequence). CDR3 loop: CASSMWSANTGELFF. CDR3 DNA: TGTGCCAGTAGTATGTGGTCCGCGAACACCGGGGAGCTGTTTTTT.

This rearrangement joins TRBV28 to TRBJ2-5, with TRBD2 identical over 10 bases. V gave up 5 bases and J gave up 2 bases; unmatched junction bases: 8. The CDR3 contains 16 residues. Germline loops: CDR1 MDHEN, CDR2 SYDVKM. CDR3 coding DNA: TGTGCCAGCAGTCTCCAAGCGGGGGGGCTACAAGAGACCCAGTACTTC. Translating it yields CASSLQAGGLQETQYF.

This clone was seen only once. This chain connects TRBV7-9 to TRBJ2-2, with TRBD1 identical over 10 bases. Per the germline V gene, CDR1 is SEHNR and CDR2 is FQNEAQ (reference sequence). Unmatched junction bases numbered 8, after V lost 7 bases and J lost 6 bases. This CDR3 spans 15 amino acids. CDR3 DNA sequence: TGTGCCAGCAACGACAGGGGGCAAGAGGCCGGGGAGCTGTTTTTT. It encodes CASNDRGQEAGELFF.

This rearrangement joins TRBV11-2 to TRBJ2-6; 8 bases fit TRBD1. The CDR3 runs to 18 residues. V lost 3 bases to trimming and J lost 0 bases; unmatched junction nucleotides: 7. Germline assignment: CDR1 SGHAT and CDR2 FQNNGV. The CDR3 DNA is TGTGCCAGCAGCTTTTGGCCAGGGGGCAACTCTGGGGCCAACGTCCTGACTTTC. This encodes CASSFWPGGNSGANVLTF.

The chain uses TRBV28 and TRBJ1-5, with a tentative D call TRBD1 (6 bases). There are 16 residues in the CDR3. Between the trimmed V and J ends, which lost 1 base and 3 bases, there was a span of 13 bases. Germline CDR1 and CDR2: MDHEN and SYDVKM. The CDR3 DNA sequence: TGTGCCAGCAGTTTATTATCTGGGACAAACAATCAGCCCCAGCATTTT. The encoded protein is CASSLLSGTNNQPQHF.

V and J are TRBV30 and TRBJ1-5; TRBD1 is a possible D gene (5 bases). The CDR3 is 13 amino acids. Germline-derived CDR1 and CDR2 are GTSNPN and SVGIG (reference sequence). V was trimmed by 1 base and J by 3 bases, leaving 7 bases between them. The CDR3 DNA reads as TGTGCCTGGAGTGAGGGGACCAATCAGCCCCAGCATTTT. Its translation: CAWSEGTNQPQHF. The variable domain in full, completed from reference TRBV30 and TRBJ1-5, reads SQTIHQWPATLVQPVGSPLSLECTVEGTSNPNLYWYRQAAGRGLQLLFYSVGIGQISSEVPQNLSASRPQDRQFILSSKKLLLSDSGFYLCAWSEGTNQPQHFGDGTRLSIL.

The J gene is TRBJ2-7, the V gene TRBV10-1, with D maybe TRBD1 (5 bases). V was clipped by 3 bases and J by 2 bases, with 11 bases between them. This CDR3 is built from 14 residues. Germline values: CDR1 WNHNN, CDR2 SYGVQD (reference sequence). In DNA, the CDR3 is TGCGCCAGCAGTGATCTGGCGGACACCTACGAGCAGTACTTC. Translated, it gives CASSDLADTYEQYF.

J is TRBJ1-5 and V is TRBV6-1; 7 nucleotides line up with TRBD1. The V gene's germline CDR1 is MNHNS and CDR2 SASEGT. V lost 3 bases, J lost 2 bases, and 4 bases stayed unmatched. The CDR3 has 15 residues. DNA for the CDR3: TGTGCCAGCAGTGAGGCAGGGGGTCGCAATCAGCCCCAGCATTTT. It is translated as CASSEAGGRNQPQHF.